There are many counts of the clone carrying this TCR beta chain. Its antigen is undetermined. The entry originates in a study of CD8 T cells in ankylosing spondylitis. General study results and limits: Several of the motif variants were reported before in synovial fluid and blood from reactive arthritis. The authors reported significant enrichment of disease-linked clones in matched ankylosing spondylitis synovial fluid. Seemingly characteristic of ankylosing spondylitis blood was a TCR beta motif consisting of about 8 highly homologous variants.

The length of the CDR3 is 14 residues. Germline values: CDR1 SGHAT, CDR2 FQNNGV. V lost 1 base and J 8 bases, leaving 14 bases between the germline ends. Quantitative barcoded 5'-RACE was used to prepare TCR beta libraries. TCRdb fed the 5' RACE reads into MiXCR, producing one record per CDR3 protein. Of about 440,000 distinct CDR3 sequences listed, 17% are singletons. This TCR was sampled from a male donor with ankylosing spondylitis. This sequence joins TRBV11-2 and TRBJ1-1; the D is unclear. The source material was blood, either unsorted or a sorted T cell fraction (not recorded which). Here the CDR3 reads CASSLAVPTTEAFF. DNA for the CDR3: TGTGCCAGCAGCTTAGCGGTACCTACGACAGAAGCTTTCTTT.